This TCR beta chain is drawn from a study of blood T cell repertoires in COVID-19. Study as a whole: Sample material is recorded as cDNA or gDNA derived from T cells, B-cell-depleted T cells, or PBMCs.

The repertoire was sequenced with immunoSEQ multiplex PCR; TCRdb's copy has only in-frame clones and lacks some. The data contain about 70,000 clones, around 86% of them seen just once; the ten biggest clones take up around 12%. Sequenced material: peripheral blood. The TCR comes from a human donor in a cohort sampled during active COVID-19.

CDR3 sequence: CASSPQRGVEQFF. The CDR3 nucleotides read TGTGCCAGCTCACCTCAAAGGGGCGTTGAGCAGTTCTTC. The rearrangement uses TRBV18 and TRBJ2-1; maybe TRBD1 (5 bases). This CDR3 spans 13 amino acids. The V gene's germline CDR1 is KGHSH and CDR2 LQKENI. V lost 3 bases to trimming and J lost 9 bases, with 12 bases between them. Using reference TRBV18 and TRBJ2-1 for the parts outside the CDR3, the full variable domain is NAGVMQNPRHLVRRRGQEARLRCSPMKGHSHVYWYRQLPEEGLKFMVYLQKENIIDESGMPKERFSAEFPKEGPSILRIQQVVRGDSAAYFCASSPQRGVEQFFGPGTRLTVL.